The 30 T cell receptor beta chains below all came from one sample that was sequenced in a study of blood T cell repertoires in COVID-19. Measured with immunoSEQ multiplex PCR; TCRdb has only the in-frame clones, and not every one. The sample gives 140,000 to 150,000 clones, 70% to 90% of which show up once; approximately 5% is in the top ten. Material: peripheral blood. These receptors came from a woman in her 50s with acute or convalescent COVID-19.

The table lists this clone with a count of one. The chain links TRBV3-1 (or the pseudogene TRBV3-2) to TRBJ1-2; D not certain. V was trimmed by 0 bases and J by 4 bases, leaving 15 bases between them. Germline V lookup: CDR1 LGHDT, CDR2 YNNKEL (reference sequence). The CDR3 is 16 amino acids. CDR3 amino acids: CASSQDRQARGYGYTF. CDR3 coding DNA: TGTGCCAGCAGCCAAGATAGGCAGGCCCGGGGCTATGGCTACACCTTC.

This sequence joins TRBV12-3 or TRBV12-4 and TRBJ2-4, with 10 bases matching TRBD1. This CDR3 comprises 13 residues. The ends lost 7 bases at V and 8 bases at J; junction bases unmatched: 5. CDR3 amino acids: CASTPGQGYIQYF. CDR3 DNA: TGTGCCAGCACCCCGGGACAGGGGTACATTCAGTACTTC.

The sample holds a few counts of this clone. V and J are TRBV9 and TRBJ2-1, with TRBD2 as a possible D gene (5 bases). The V end was cut by 1 base, the J end by 8 bases, with 16 bases between. Germline V gene data show CDR1 as SGDLS and CDR2 as YYNGEE. This CDR3 is 15 amino acids long. The CDR3, as DNA: TGTGCCAGCAGCGTACGGCATCGGGGATTGGATGAGCAGTTCTTC. This codes for CASSVRHRGLDEQFF. Complete variable domain (other parts from reference TRBV9 and TRBJ2-1): DSGVTQTPKHLITATGQRVTLRCSPRSGDLSVYWYQQSLDQGLQFLIQYYNGEERAKGNILERFSAQQFPDLHSELNLSSLELGDSALYFCASSVRHRGLDEQFFGPGTRLTVL.

This clone is a singleton in its sample. The chain recombines TRBV4-3 with TRBJ2-1; D may be TRBD2 (7 bases). Trimming removed 0 bases at V and 3 bases at J, with 12 bases between. In germline, CDR1 is LGHNA, CDR2 YSLEER. The CDR3 loop spans 16 amino acids. The CDR3 region is CASSQDGGGYYNEQFF. The CDR3 region has the DNA TGCGCCAGCAGCCAAGATGGGGGGGGCTACTACAATGAGCAGTTCTTC.

The chain couples TRBV4-3 to TRBJ2-7, with D possibly being TRBD2 (6 bases). V was pared by 0 bases and J by 5 bases, with 11 bases between. In germline, CDR1 is LGHNA, CDR2 YSLEER. CDR3 length: 14 residues. In nucleotides, the CDR3 is TGCGCCAGCAGCCAAGACGCGGGGTTCCACGAGCAGTACTTC. Translating it yields CASSQDAGFHEQYF.

This chain links TRBV7-9 with TRBJ2-5; D is undetermined. This CDR3 spans 16 amino acids. The germline gives CDR1 SEHNR, CDR2 FQNEAQ (reference sequence). Trimming took off 0 bases at V and 0 bases at J, with 11 bases between the two ends. DNA for the CDR3: TGTGCCAGCAGCTTAGCGCGAGTCCGAAACCAAGAGACCCAGTACTTC. Its translation is CASSLARVRNQETQYF.

The V call is TRBV2, the J call TRBJ2-3, with 12 positions matching TRBD2. This CDR3 spans 20 amino acids. V lost 10 bases and J lost 6; bases outside the gene matches: 26. Germline V gene sequence: CDR1 SNHLY, CDR2 FYNNEI. CDR3 sequence reads: CATTGLPERTSGVTGDTQYF. The CDR3 DNA sequence: TGTGCCACAACGGGCCTCCCGGAAAGGACTAGCGGGGTAACAGGGGATACGCAGTATTTT.

This sequence joins TRBV19 and TRBJ2-1; unclear D gene. The CDR3 is 11 amino acids. The V end lost 3 bases, the J end lost 9 bases, and 6 bases lay between the germline ends. CDR1 LNHDA and CDR2 SQIVND come from the germline V gene (reference sequence). Here the CDR3 reads CASSIMSEQFF. CDR3 DNA sequence: TGTGCCAGTAGTATTATGAGTGAGCAGTTCTTC. Supplemented by reference TRBV19 and TRBJ2-1, the full variable domain reads DGGITQSPKYLFRKEGQNVTLSCEQNLNHDAMYWYRQDPGQGLRLIYYSQIVNDFQKGDIAEGYSVSREKKESFPLTVTSAQKNPTAFYLCASSIMSEQFFGPGTRLTVL.

This rearrangement joins TRBV12-5 to TRBJ2-5, with 7 bases aligning to TRBD2. This CDR3 spans 14 amino acids. From germline, CDR1 is LGHNT and CDR2 FRNRAP. The V gene end was trimmed by 7 bases and the J gene end by 5 bases; junction bases not matched to a gene: 10. In DNA, the CDR3 is TGTGCTAGTGATAGCGGGCCCACGGAGGAGACCCAGTACTTC. Amino acid sequence: CASDSGPTEETQYF.

This rearrangement joins TRBV7-9 to TRBJ1-5; D is perhaps TRBD1 (6 bases). CDR3 length: 14 residues. The V end lost 3 bases, the J end lost 3 bases, and 9 bases lay between the germline ends. Germline loops: CDR1 SEHNR, CDR2 FQNEAQ (reference sequence). CDR3 DNA: TGTGCCAGCAGCTTCCCAGGGGACAATCAGCCCCAGCATTTT. Its protein product is CASSFPGDNQPQHF.

J is TRBJ2-7 and V is TRBV19; possibly TRBD1 for D (6 bases). V gave up 5 bases and J gave up 2 bases, with 16 bases separating them. The CDR3 extends over 15 amino acids. Germline loops: CDR1 LNHDA, CDR2 SQIVND (reference sequence). The CDR3: CASSPVGAGTYEQYF. In nucleotides, the CDR3 is TGTGCCAGTAGTCCCGTGGGGGCAGGGACCTACGAGCAGTACTTC.

The chain is built from TRBV4-1 and TRBJ1-2, with D unresolved. Germline CDR1 and CDR2: MGHRA and YSYEKL. Deletions cut 0 bases from V and 7 bases from J, with 15 bases between. This CDR3 has 15 residues. CDR3 in amino acids: CASSQDVRAVSGYTF. CDR3 in DNA: TGCGCCAGCAGCCAAGATGTGCGGGCGGTGAGTGGCTACACCTTC.

The chain has TRBV19 and TRBJ2-1; 7 bases map to TRBD1. The trim removed 8 bases at V and 6 bases at J, leaving 4 bases unmatched. Germline lookup yields CDR1 LNHDA and CDR2 SQIVND (reference sequence). The CDR3 spans 12 residues. CDR3 nucleotides: TGTGCCAGTCGACAGGGTCCCAATGAGCAGTTCTTC. Protein product: CASRQGPNEQFF.

The V call is TRBV20-1, the J call TRBJ1-2; no reliable D call. Deletions cut 5 bases from V and 10 bases from J, with 11 bases between. CDR3 size: 10 residues. From germline, CDR1 is DFQATT and CDR2 SNEGSKA (reference sequence). This CDR3 is CSAGPGSYTF. For the CDR3, the DNA is TGCAGTGCTGGACCGGGGTCCTACACCTTC.

The rearrangement uses TRBV5-6 and TRBJ2-1; 9 bases match TRBD1. CDR1 and CDR2 (germline): SGHDT, YYEEEE. The trim removed 4 bases at V and 5 bases at J, leaving 7 bases unmatched. The CDR3 covers 15 residues. CDR3 loop: CASSPLGQGNNEQFF. The DNA of the CDR3 is TGTGCCAGCAGCCCCCTGGGACAGGGAAACAATGAGCAGTTCTTC.

V and J are TRBV4-2 and TRBJ1-4, with TRBD1 as a possible D gene (5 bases). The CDR3 length is 14 residues. Trimming removed 6 bases at V and 0 bases at J, with 8 bases between. Germline CDR1 is LGHNA and CDR2 is YNFKEQ. CDR3 sequence (DNA): TGTGCCAGCAGGACAGAGACAACTAATGAAAAACTGTTTTTT. This gives the protein CASRTETTNEKLFF.

The chain's CDR3 is CASSQTGGVSHQPQHF. The DNA of the CDR3 is TGTGCCAGCAGCCAAACGGGCGGGGTCAGCCATCAGCCCCAGCATTTT. The chain couples TRBV7-2 to TRBJ1-5, with D unclear. With 5 bases removed from V and 5 bases from J, the gap between germline ends came to 19 bases. The CDR3 length is 16 residues. Germline V gene data show CDR1 as SGHTA and CDR2 as FQGNSA.

This clone was detected only once. The V call is TRBV15, the J call TRBJ2-1, with D possibly being TRBD1 (6 bases). Germline assignment: CDR1 LNHNV and CDR2 YYDKDF (reference sequence). V lost 3 bases and J lost 0, with 21 bases in between. This CDR3 has 19 residues. The CDR3: CATSRGADTRLSSYNEQFF. The CDR3 DNA reads TGTGCCACCAGCAGGGGGGCAGATACACGACTAAGCTCCTACAATGAGCAGTTCTTC.

V usage is TRBV6-2 or TRBV6-3 and J usage is TRBJ2-3; 10 bases map to TRBD1. CDR3 length equals 16 residues. Germline CDR1 and CDR2: MNHEY and SVGEGT. V dropped 1 base and J dropped 3; count of bases not matched to a gene: 4. CDR3 loop: CASSYWDRGLTDTQYF. The CDR3 DNA reads TGTGCCAGCAGTTACTGGGACAGGGGTTTGACAGATACGCAGTATTTT.

This chain links TRBV6-2 or TRBV6-3 with TRBJ2-7; D perhaps matches TRBD2 (6 bases). There are 13 residues in the CDR3. Per germline, CDR1 MNHEY and CDR2 SVGEGT. The ends were cut back, 2 bases at V and 4 bases at J, with 9 bases in the middle. The CDR3: CASSYAGKYEQYF. The DNA of the CDR3 is TGTGCCAGCAGTTACGCGGGGAAGTACGAGCAGTACTTC.

The V gene is TRBV6-2 or TRBV6-3, the J gene TRBJ1-3; D is unclear. CDR1 and CDR2 (germline): MNHEY, SVGEGT. Between the trimmed V and J ends, which lost 5 bases and 0 bases, there was a span of 11 bases. The CDR3 has 15 amino acids. The DNA of the CDR3 is TGTGCCAGCAGTCCCAGGTTGAGCTCTGGAAACACCATATATTTT. Protein: CASSPRLSSGNTIYF.

The count of this clone is one. Here the CDR3 reads CASSQLGSGTPETQYF. The CDR3 DNA reads as TGTGCCAGCAGCCAACTGGGTTCCGGGACACCAGAGACCCAGTACTTC. The V call is TRBV4-2, the J call TRBJ2-5; a possible D gene is TRBD1 (6 bases). The CDR3 totals 16 residues. The V gene lost 2 bases and the J gene lost 4 bases, with 17 bases spanning the gap. CDR1 and CDR2 (germline): LGHNA, YNFKEQ.

This clone was counted once. The chain couples TRBV6-6 to TRBJ2-3; TRBD1 matches 7 bases. V was pared by 8 bases and J by 4 bases, with 9 bases of the junction left unmatched. The CDR3 is made up of 14 amino acids. Germline V gives CDR1 MNHNY, CDR2 SVGAGI (reference sequence). The chain's CDR3 is CASRGQVRADTQYF. The CDR3, as DNA: TGTGCCAGCCGAGGACAGGTGAGAGCAGATACGCAGTATTTT.

The chain uses TRBV24-1 and TRBJ1-2, with D hard to call. The CDR3 extends over 15 amino acids. With 3 bases removed from V and 7 bases from J, the gap between germline ends came to 17 bases. Germline loops: CDR1 KGHDR, CDR2 SFDVKD. The DNA for the CDR3 is TGTGCCACCAGTGATGGAGGCAGTTTCCCTCGTGGCTACACCTTC. Translating it yields CATSDGGSFPRGYTF.

V and J are TRBV28 and TRBJ1-4, with 8 bases aligning to TRBD1. The CDR3 contains 14 residues. Germline V gene sequence: CDR1 MDHEN, CDR2 SYDVKM. Trimming cost V 5 bases and J 8 bases; bases outside gene matches: 7. As DNA, the CDR3 is TGTGCCAGCAGTGACCACAGGGGGGACGAAAAACTGTTTTTT. As protein: CASSDHRGDEKLFF.

The CDR3 is CASSLVQGTQHF. The CDR3 DNA sequence: TGTGCCAGCAGCTTAGTGCAGGGGACCCAGCATTTT. V and J are TRBV11-2 and TRBJ1-5, with D possibly being TRBD1 (6 bases). Trimming removed 1 base at V and 11 bases at J, with 9 bases between. The CDR3 runs to 12 residues. From germline, CDR1 is SGHAT and CDR2 FQNNGV.

V is TRBV7-6 and J is TRBJ1-1, with a weak D call TRBD1 (5 bases). V lost 1 base and J lost 3, with 15 bases in between. CDR1 and CDR2 (germline): SGHVS, FNYEAQ. The length of the CDR3 is 16 residues. The CDR3 DNA reads TGTGCCAGCAGCTTAGGGGCGGGGGGGTTTGACACTGAAGCTTTCTTT. This gives the protein CASSLGAGGFDTEAFF.

The chain joins TRBV6-5 to TRBJ1-6; D not resolved. V dropped 8 bases and J dropped 10 bases, with 9 bases sitting between them. Germline V CDR1 and CDR2: MNHEY, SVGAGI. This CDR3 is 11 amino acids long. The CDR3 region has the DNA TGTGCCAGCGGAGGACCCTCACCCCTCCACTTT. The encoded protein is CASGGPSPLHF.

The gene calls are TRBV12-5 and TRBJ1-1; D remains ambiguous. Trimming cost V 7 bases and J 6 bases, with 18 bases left between them. This CDR3 has 14 amino acids. Per germline, CDR1 LGHNT and CDR2 FRNRAP. DNA of the CDR3: TGTGCTAGTGTTCCCGGGGTACACGACGCTGAAGCTTTCTTT. Its translation is CASVPGVHDAEAFF.

The chain uses TRBV7-2 and TRBJ2-3; D is unresolved. This CDR3 is built from 13 residues. CDR1 SGHTA and CDR2 FQGNSA come from the germline V gene. V was pared by 5 bases and J by 0 bases, with 6 bases between. The CDR3 DNA follows: TGTGCCAGCAGCCCCGCGAGCACAGATACGCAGTATTTT. Protein sequence: CASSPASTDTQYF.